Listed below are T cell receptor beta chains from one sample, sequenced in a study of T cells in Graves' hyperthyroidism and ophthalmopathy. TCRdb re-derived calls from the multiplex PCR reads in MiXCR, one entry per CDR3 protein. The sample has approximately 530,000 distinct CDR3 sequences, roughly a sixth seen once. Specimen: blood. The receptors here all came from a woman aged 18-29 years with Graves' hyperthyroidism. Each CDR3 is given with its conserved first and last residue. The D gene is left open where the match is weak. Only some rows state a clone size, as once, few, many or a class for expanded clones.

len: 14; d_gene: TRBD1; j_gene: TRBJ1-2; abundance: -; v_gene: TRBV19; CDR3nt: TGTGCCAGTAGTATCCCGGACAGGACCTATGGCTACACCTTC; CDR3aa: CASSIPDRTYGYTF
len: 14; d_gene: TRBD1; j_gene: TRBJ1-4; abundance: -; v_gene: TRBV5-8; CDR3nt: TGTGCCAGCAACCTACAGGGGTATCGGGAAAAACTGTTTTTT; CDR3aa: CASNLQGYREKLFF
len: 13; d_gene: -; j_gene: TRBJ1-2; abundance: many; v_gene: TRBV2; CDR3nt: TGTGCCAGCAGTGCAGTGCATAACTATGGCTACACCTTC; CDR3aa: CASSAVHNYGYTF
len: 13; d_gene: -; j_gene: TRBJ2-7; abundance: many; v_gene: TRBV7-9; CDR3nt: TGTGCCAGCAGCTTAGAATGGGACTACGAGCAGTACTTC; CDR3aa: CASSLEWDYEQYF
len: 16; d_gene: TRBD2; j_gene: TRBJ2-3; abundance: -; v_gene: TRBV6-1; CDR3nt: TGTGCCAGCACTGCGCAAACTAGCGGGAGCACAGATACGCAGTATTTT; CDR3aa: CASTAQTSGSTDTQYF
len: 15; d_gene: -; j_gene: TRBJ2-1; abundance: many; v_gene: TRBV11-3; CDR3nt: TGTGCCAGCAGCTTCCGGGACTCTGGGTACAATGAGCAGTTCTTC; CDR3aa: CASSFRDSGYNEQFF
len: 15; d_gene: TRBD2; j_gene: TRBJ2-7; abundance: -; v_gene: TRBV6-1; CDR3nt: TGTGCCAGCAGTGACGGACTAGCGACGTACAGTGAGCAGTACTTC; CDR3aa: CASSDGLATYSEQYF
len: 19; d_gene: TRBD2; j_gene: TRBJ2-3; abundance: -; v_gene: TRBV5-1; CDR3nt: TGCGCCAGCAGCCTCCAGGGACTAGCGGGAGGGGCTAGCACAGATACGCAGTATTTT; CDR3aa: CASSLQGLAGGASTDTQYF
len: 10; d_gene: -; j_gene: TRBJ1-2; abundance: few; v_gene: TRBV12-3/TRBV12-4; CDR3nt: TGTGCGATTTGGAGGGGAGGCTACACCTTC; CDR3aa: CAIWRGGYTF
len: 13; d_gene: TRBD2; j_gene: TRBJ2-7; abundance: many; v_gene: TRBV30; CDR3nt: TGTGCCTGGAGTTTTAGCGGGAGCGGTGAGCAGTACTTC; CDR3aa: CAWSFSGSGEQYF
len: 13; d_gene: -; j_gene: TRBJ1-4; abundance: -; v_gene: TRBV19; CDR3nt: TGTGCCAGTAGTATCAGGGAGCGGGAAAAACTGTTTTTT; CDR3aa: CASSIREREKLFF
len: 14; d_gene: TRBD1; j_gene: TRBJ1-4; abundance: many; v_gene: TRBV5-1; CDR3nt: TGCGCCAGCAGCGCGGACAGGGAGGGAGAAAAACTGTTTTTT; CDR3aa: CASSADREGEKLFF
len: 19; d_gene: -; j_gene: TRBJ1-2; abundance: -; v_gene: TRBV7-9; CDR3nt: TGTGCCAGCAGCTTATTGGCCCCCGAAACAAGGGCGGGGAACTATGGCTACACCTTC; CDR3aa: CASSLLAPETRAGNYGYTF
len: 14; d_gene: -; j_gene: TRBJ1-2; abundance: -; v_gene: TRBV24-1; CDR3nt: TGTGCCACCAGTGGGACATCCAGATCGCGGGGCTACACCTTC; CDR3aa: CATSGTSRSRGYTF
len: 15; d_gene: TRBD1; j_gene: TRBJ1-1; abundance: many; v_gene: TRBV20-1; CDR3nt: TGCAGTGCTAGCTTCGCAGGGGGCGCAGCGGCTGAAGCTTTCTTT; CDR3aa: CSASFAGGAAAEAFF